The 15 T cell receptor beta chains below come from one sample, sequenced in a study of glioma-infiltrating T cells after dendritic cell vaccination. Method: immunoSEQ multiplex PCR; TCRdb's copy keeps in-frame clones and lacks some. The sample has about 90,000 clones, around 86% seen once. Described time point: after dendritic cell vaccination, including at tumor progression/relapse. The material was blood, obtained after dendritic cell vaccination. Receptor source: a human donor with glioblastoma.

CDR3 amino acids: CASSTRSGGARNEQFF. In DNA form, the CDR3 reads TGTGCCAGCAGCACCCGTAGCGGGGGGGCTAGGAATGAGCAGTTCTTC. This chain uses TRBV9 with TRBJ2-1; 11 positions match TRBD2. This CDR3 is built from 16 residues. Germline assignment: CDR1 SGDLS and CDR2 YYNGEE. Trimming at V came to 4 bases and at J to 7 bases, leaving 10 bases not matched to a gene.

The chain couples TRBV5-1 to TRBJ2-7, with D maybe TRBD2 (5 bases). The germline gives CDR1 SGHRS, CDR2 YFSETQ. The ends were cut back, 7 bases at V and 3 bases at J, with 11 bases in the middle. This CDR3 has 12 amino acids. In nucleotides, the CDR3 is TGCGCCAGCCGACGGGAAGGCTACGAGCAGTACTTC. It specifies CASRREGYEQYF.

The DNA for the CDR3 is TGTGCCAGTCGATTAGGGGGGGTCGGGGAAAAACTGTTTTTT. Its translation: CASRLGGVGEKLFF. This sequence joins TRBV19 and TRBJ1-4; tentatively, D is TRBD1 (6 bases). The CDR3 loop spans 14 amino acids. The germline V gene encodes CDR1 LNHDA and CDR2 SQIVND (reference sequence). V was pared by 8 bases and J by 8 bases, with 18 bases between. Together with reference TRBV19 and TRBJ1-4, the CDR3 gives the full variable domain: DGGITQSPKYLFRKEGQNVTLSCEQNLNHDAMYWYRQDPGQGLRLIYYSQIVNDFQKGDIAEGYSVSREKKESFPLTVTSAQKNPTAFYLCASRLGGVGEKLFFGSGTQLSVL.

The genes are TRBV30 and TRBJ2-5, with D tentatively TRBD2 (6 bases). V lost 2 bases, J lost 0 bases, and 16 bases lay in between. Germline V gene sequence: CDR1 GTSNPN, CDR2 SVGIG (reference sequence). This CDR3 contains 16 residues. CDR3 sequence (DNA): TGTGCCTGGAGTCCCCTCGGTGGGGGGTACCAAGAGACCCAGTACTTC. Protein sequence: CAWSPLGGGYQETQYF.

The rearrangement joins TRBV5-1 to TRBJ2-3; D might be TRBD2 (5 bases). CDR1 SGHRS and CDR2 YFSETQ come from the germline V gene. The ends were cut back, 0 bases at V and 2 bases at J, with 13 bases in the middle. The CDR3 totals 16 residues. The CDR3 sequence is CASSLVGGSFTDTQYF. The DNA of the CDR3 is TGCGCCAGCAGCTTGGTAGGCGGGTCTTTCACAGATACGCAGTATTTT.

The CDR3: CASSPPLDRGTEAFF. The CDR3 region has the DNA TGTGCCAGCAGCCCCCCGCTAGACAGGGGAACTGAAGCTTTCTTT. The V call is TRBV5-6, the J call TRBJ1-1; 8 bases fit TRBD1. The CDR3 covers 15 residues. With 4 bases clipped from V and 5 bases from J, the junction kept 10 bases outside the gene matches. CDR1 is SGHDT and CDR2 is YYEEEE in the germline V gene.

The J gene is TRBJ2-3, the V gene TRBV2; possibly TRBD1 for D (6 bases). Germline lookup yields CDR1 SNHLY and CDR2 FYNNEI. The CDR3 is made up of 14 amino acids. V was shortened by 6 bases and J by 1 base, with 11 bases between the two germline ends. Here the CDR3 DNA reads TGTGCCAGCAGCTCTGGGGGCCGCACAGATACGCAGTATTTT. This encodes CASSSGGRTDTQYF.

The chain joins TRBV5-1 to TRBJ2-1; TRBD2 aligns across 7 bases. The CDR3 extends over 13 amino acids. V lost 2 bases to trimming and J lost 8 bases; unmatched junction nucleotides: 4. CDR1 and CDR2 (germline): SGHRS, YFSETQ. The CDR3 nucleotides are TGCGCCAGCAGCTTTACTAGCGCAGATGAGCAGTTCTTC. Translating it yields CASSFTSADEQFF.

The CDR3 nucleotides read TGTGCCAGCAGCTTAGTTCCTAACCAGCCCCAGCATTTT. The encoded protein is CASSLVPNQPQHF. The chain is built from TRBV7-6 and TRBJ1-5, with unresolved D. CDR1 and CDR2 (germline): SGHVS, FNYEAQ. The CDR3 is 13 residues long. V lost 1 base and J 7 bases, leaving 8 bases between the germline ends.

This chain uses TRBV7-3 with TRBJ1-6; a weak D match, TRBD1 (5 bases). The germline CDR1 and CDR2 sequences are SGHTA and FQGTGA. The CDR3 has 15 residues. With 3 bases removed from V and 3 bases from J, the gap between germline ends came to 9 bases. This chain's CDR3 is CASSLGQIYNSPLHF. The CDR3 region has the DNA TGTGCCAGCAGCTTGGGGCAGATCTATAATTCACCCCTCCACTTT.

This clone was detected only once. CDR3 DNA: TGTGCCAGCAGCGCAGACAGGGGTCACACAGATACGCAGTATTTT. Translating gives CASSADRGHTDTQYF. This sequence joins TRBV7-8 and TRBJ2-3; 8 positions match TRBD1. Trimming cost V 5 bases and J 2 bases; bases outside gene matches: 6. The germline V gene encodes CDR1 SGHVS and CDR2 FQNEAQ. The CDR3 has 15 amino acids.

The gene calls are TRBV19 and TRBJ1-4; no clear D. V lost 2 bases to trimming and J lost 5 bases, with 12 bases between them. The CDR3 has 15 residues. The germline V gene encodes CDR1 LNHDA and CDR2 SQIVND (reference sequence). CDR3 loop: CASSISNRVNEKLFF. The DNA for the CDR3 is TGTGCCAGTAGTATATCAAACAGAGTGAATGAAAAACTGTTTTTT.

This chain links TRBV6-5 with TRBJ1-2; 7 bases align to TRBD1. Germline V gives CDR1 MNHEY, CDR2 SVGAGI. The CDR3 is 12 amino acids. V dropped 6 bases and J dropped 6; count of bases not matched to a gene: 4. CDR3 in amino acids: CASRQTGNGYTF. The CDR3 region has the DNA TGTGCCAGCAGGCAGACAGGGAATGGCTACACCTTC.

This chain's CDR3 is CASSLAPGTEAFF. The CDR3 DNA is TGCGCCAGCAGCTTGGCCCCAGGGACTGAAGCTTTCTTT. The chain links TRBV5-1 to TRBJ1-1; D possibly corresponds to TRBD1 (5 bases). The CDR3 covers 13 residues. Germline V gene sequence: CDR1 SGHRS, CDR2 YFSETQ. The V and J ends lost 0 bases and 5 bases respectively, with 8 bases between them.

V and J are TRBV7-9 and TRBJ1-1; 9 nucleotides agree with TRBD1. CDR1 SEHNR and CDR2 FQNEAQ come from the germline V gene (reference sequence). Trimming removed 5 bases from V and 8 bases from J; junction bases left unmatched: 9. This CDR3 comprises 14 residues. The CDR3 reads CASSLGQGVREAFF. The CDR3, as DNA: TGTGCCAGCAGCCTGGGACAGGGAGTAAGGGAAGCTTTCTTT.